What follows are 8 T cell receptor beta chains derived from one specimen sequenced in a study of cytomegalovirus exposure and HLA in healthy donors. A multiplex PCR was run with 60 Vbeta primers and 13 Jbeta primers. Method: immunoSEQ multiplex PCR; TCRdb's copy keeps in-frame clones and lacks some. The repertoire includes about 120,000 clones, 70% to 80% of them detected once, and roughly 3.6% sits in the top ten. The specimen was PBMCs. Every receptor here comes from a man younger than 40 in good health and CMV-seronegative.

This chain connects TRBV6-1 to TRBJ2-5, with D maybe TRBD1 (6 bases). The DNA end is more similar to TRBJ2-7, so the J call may be wrong. The CDR3 has 12 residues. The germline V gene encodes CDR1 MNHNS and CDR2 SASEGT. The CDR3 sequence is CVSSSGVYEQYF. The DNA of the CDR3 is TGTGTCAGTTCTTCAGGGGTCTACGAGCAGTACTTC.

This sequence joins TRBV7-8 and TRBJ1-1; 7 positions agree with TRBD1. V dropped 10 bases and J dropped 3; count of bases not matched to a gene: 8. The CDR3 is 13 residues long. CDR1 is SGHVS, CDR2 FQNEAQ, per germline. The CDR3 region is CATVDRVHTEAFF. Here the CDR3 DNA reads TGTGCCACAGTAGACAGGGTTCACACTGAAGCTTTCTTT.

This chain uses TRBV28 with TRBJ2-3; tentatively, D is TRBD1 (5 bases). Trimming cost V 4 bases and J 0 bases, with 17 bases left between them. This CDR3 comprises 17 residues. Germline V CDR1 and CDR2: MDHEN, SYDVKM. CDR3 coding DNA: TGTGCCAGCAGTTACGAGTGGGGCGTAACTAGCACAGATACGCAGTATTTT. Encoded protein: CASSYEWGVTSTDTQYF.

This clone was detected only a few times. Other DNA sequences of this sample code for an identical CDR3. The chain carries TRBV28 and TRBJ1-2, with D possibly TRBD1 on 6 matching bases. This CDR3 spans 14 amino acids. V lost 6 bases to trimming and J lost 7 bases, with 18 bases between them. CDR1 is MDHEN, CDR2 SYDVKM, per germline. The CDR3 loop is CASSLGGGAGGYTF. The DNA of the CDR3 is TGTGCCAGCAGCCTAGGCGGGGGGGCTGGTGGCTACACCTTC.

This clone has just one count. V and J are TRBV5-1 and TRBJ2-6; D might be TRBD1 (5 bases). The length of the CDR3 is 16 residues. V dropped 1 base and J dropped 4 bases, with 12 bases sitting between them. Germline CDR1 reads SGHRS; CDR2 reads YFSETQ. The CDR3 nucleotides read TGCGCCAGCAGCTTGACAGGCACCTCGGGGGCCAACGTCCTGACTTTC. This translates into CASSLTGTSGANVLTF. The full variable domain, in which reference TRBV5-1 and TRBJ2-6 provide the parts outside the CDR3, is KAGVTQTPRYLIKTRGQQVTLSCSPISGHRSVSWYQQTPGQGLQFLFEYFSETQRNKGNFPGRFSGRQFSNSRSEMNVSTLELGDSALYLCASSLTGTSGANVLTFGAGSRLTVL.

This clone was counted between two and nine times. The CDR3 spells CSAGQGTYEQYF. The CDR3 coding sequence is TGCAGCGCTGGACAGGGGACCTACGAGCAGTACTTC. The rearrangement joins TRBV29-1 to TRBJ2-7, with 9 bases aligning to TRBD1. J lost 2 bases, V lost 7 bases, and 3 bases had no gene match. CDR1 is SQVTM, CDR2 ANQGSEA, per germline. The CDR3 length is 12 residues.

V is TRBV6-4 and J is TRBJ2-3; 7 bases fit TRBD1. V lost 0 bases, J lost 4 bases, and 1 base stayed unmatched. There are 14 residues in the CDR3. The germline CDR1 and CDR2 sequences are MRHNA and SNTAGT. In nucleotides, the CDR3 is TGTGCCAGCAGTGACTCGCAGGGGGCAGATACGCAGTATTTT. Its translation is CASSDSQGADTQYF.

A remark on this clone: At one end, the junction sequence differs from germline, possibly due to a read error. This chain links TRBV14 with TRBJ2-1; 9 nucleotides align to TRBD1. The CDR3 sequence is 17 residues long. CDR1 and CDR2 (germline): SGHDN, FVKESK. CDR3 sequence (DNA): TGTGTCAGCAGCCAAGATGGCACAGGGGGCGCTTTAAATGAGCAGTTCTTC. The encoded protein is CVSSQDGTGGALNEQFF.